These 11 T cell receptor beta chains originate from one sample sequenced in a study of Ad26.COV2.S vaccination and SARS-CoV-2 variants. Treatment: around 19 received Ad26.COV2.S at low or high dose, single or two shots; about 5 received placebo; per-sample allocation not given. Material that was analyzed had been drawn on day 63 after the first vaccine or placebo injection. Libraries were prepared by immunoSEQ multiplex PCR; TCRdb keeps only in-frame clonotypes and omits some of them. The data contain about 350,000 clones, roughly 89% of them singletons. The source material was peripheral blood, sampled in a trial of Ad26.COV2.S vaccine versus placebo. These receptors came from a person between 18 and 65 years old who received the Ad26.COV2.S COVID-19 vaccine or a placebo.

The genes are TRBV29-1 and TRBJ2-7; D may be TRBD1 (6 bases). V dropped 5 bases and J dropped 0 bases, with 14 bases sitting between them. Germline values: CDR1 SQVTM, CDR2 ANQGSEA. This CDR3 has 14 residues. CDR3 bases: TGCAGCGTTATGGACAGCCTTGGCTCCTACGAGCAGTACTTC. Encoded protein: CSVMDSLGSYEQYF.

The V and J genes are TRBV29-1 and TRBJ2-3; TRBD1 agrees at 11 bases. After removal of 1 base from V and 1 base from J, the junction contained 4 bases not matched to a gene. Germline CDR1 reads SQVTM; CDR2 reads ANQGSEA. The CDR3 runs 16 residues. CDR3: CSVEGGQGVGTDTQYF. CDR3 nucleotides: TGCAGCGTTGAAGGGGGACAGGGGGTTGGCACAGATACGCAGTATTTT.

The V call is TRBV2, the J call TRBJ2-2; D possibly matches TRBD1 or TRBD2 (5 bases each). The CDR3 contains 14 residues. With 8 bases removed from V and 2 bases from J, the gap between germline ends came to 12 bases. Germline V CDR1 and CDR2: SNHLY, FYNNEI. CDR3 coding DNA: TGTGCCAGCGGCACCGGGACCAACACCGGGGAGCTGTTTTTT. This gives the protein CASGTGTNTGELFF. Supplemented by reference TRBV2 and TRBJ2-2, the full variable domain reads EPEVTQTPSHQVTQMGQEVILRCVPISNHLYFYWYRQILGQKVEFLVSFYNNEISEKSEIFDDQFSVERPDGSNFTLKIRSTKLEDSAMYFCASGTGTNTGELFFGEGSRLTVL.

J is TRBJ1-2 and V is TRBV27, with 11 bases lining up with TRBD1. This CDR3 is built from 15 residues. Losses at the gene ends were 4 bases for V and 4 bases for J; bases not matched to a gene: 5. Germline lookup yields CDR1 MNHEY and CDR2 SMNVEV (reference sequence). The CDR3 here is CASSSGQGVLYGYTF. The CDR3 DNA is TGTGCCAGCAGTTCGGGACAGGGGGTACTCTATGGCTACACCTTC.

The rearrangement uses TRBV19 and TRBJ1-1; no clear D gene. Germline values: CDR1 LNHDA, CDR2 SQIVND (reference sequence). The V end lost 4 bases, the J end lost 1 base, and 1 base lay between the germline ends. The CDR3 has 11 residues. In nucleotides, the CDR3 is TGTGCCAGTAGTACGAACACTGAAGCTTTCTTT. The encoded protein is CASSTNTEAFF.

The chain uses TRBV6-1 and TRBJ2-2; D is perhaps TRBD1 (5 bases). Looked up from germline, CDR1 is MNHNS and CDR2 is SASEGT. CDR3 length equals 16 residues. Between the trimmed V and J ends, which lost 1 base and 5 bases, there was a span of 14 bases. The DNA for the CDR3 is TGTGCCAGCAGTGAAGAACCTGTCAGGGTTACCGGGGAGCTGTTTTTT. The encoded protein is CASSEEPVRVTGELFF.

The chain joins TRBV4-1 to TRBJ2-3; a possible D gene is TRBD2 (5 bases). Germline assignment: CDR1 MGHRA and CDR2 YSYEKL. This CDR3 has 15 residues. Trimming removed 4 bases from V and 0 bases from J, with 11 bases in between. CDR3 protein: CASSRGVDSTDTQYF. In DNA form, the CDR3 reads TGCGCCAGCAGCCGGGGAGTGGATAGCACAGATACGCAGTATTTT.

In the case of this clone: The sample carries other DNA sequences with the same CDR3. The chain is built from TRBV5-1 and TRBJ2-1, with 7 bases fitting TRBD2. The CDR3 is 15 residues long. The V segment lost 0 bases and the J segment 6 bases; nucleotides outside the gene matches: 6. The germline CDR1 and CDR2 sequences are SGHRS and YFSETQ. The CDR3 bases are TGCGCCAGCAGCTTGGGCGCGGGGGTTGGCAATGAGCAGTTCTTC. This translates into CASSLGAGVGNEQFF.

The CDR3 nucleotides are TGTGCCAGCAGTCCACGGCCCCTGAATGGCAATGAGCAGTTCTTC. This gives the protein CASSPRPLNGNEQFF. The V gene is TRBV27, the J gene TRBJ2-1; D is uncertain. The germline CDR1 and CDR2 sequences are MNHEY and SMNVEV (reference sequence). Trimming took off 5 bases at V and 6 bases at J, with 17 bases between the two ends. The CDR3 has 15 residues.

This sequence joins TRBV4-2 and TRBJ2-5, with a possible D match to TRBD2 (7 bases). The CDR3 extends over 15 amino acids. The V gene lost 3 bases and the J gene lost 5 bases, with 16 bases spanning the gap. Germline V gene data show CDR1 as LGHNA and CDR2 as YNFKEQ. CDR3 sequence: CASSQGGGRSETQYF. As DNA, the CDR3 is TGTGCCAGCAGCCAGGGAGGGGGACGCTCGGAGACCCAGTACTTC.

The genes are TRBV7-9 and TRBJ1-1, with 8 bases fitting TRBD1. Germline lookup yields CDR1 SEHNR and CDR2 FQNEAQ (reference sequence). Losses at the gene ends were 2 bases for V and 9 bases for J; bases not matched to a gene: 8. There are 14 residues in the CDR3. CDR3: CASSLKDRESQAFF. CDR3 coding DNA: TGTGCCAGCAGCTTAAAGGACAGGGAGAGTCAAGCTTTCTTT.